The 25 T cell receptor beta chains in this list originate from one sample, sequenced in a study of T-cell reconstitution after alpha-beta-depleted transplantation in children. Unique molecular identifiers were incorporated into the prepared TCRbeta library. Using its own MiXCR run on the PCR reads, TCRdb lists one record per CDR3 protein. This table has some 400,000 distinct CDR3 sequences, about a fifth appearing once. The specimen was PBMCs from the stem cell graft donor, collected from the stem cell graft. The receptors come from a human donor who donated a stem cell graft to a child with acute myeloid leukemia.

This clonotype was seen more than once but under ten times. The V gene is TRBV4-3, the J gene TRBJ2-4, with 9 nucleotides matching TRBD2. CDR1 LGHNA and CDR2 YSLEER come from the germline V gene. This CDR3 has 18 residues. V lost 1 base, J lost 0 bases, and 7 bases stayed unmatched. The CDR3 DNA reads TGCGCCAGCAGCCAAGTCGCGGGAGGGGCACTAGCCAAAAACATTCAGTACTTC. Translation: CASSQVAGGALAKNIQYF.

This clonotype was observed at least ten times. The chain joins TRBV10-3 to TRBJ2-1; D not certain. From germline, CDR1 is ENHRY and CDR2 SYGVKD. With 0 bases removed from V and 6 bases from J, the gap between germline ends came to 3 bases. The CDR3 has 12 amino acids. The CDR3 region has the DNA TGTGCCATCAGTGAGTCTTTCAATGAGCAGTTCTTC. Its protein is CAISESFNEQFF.

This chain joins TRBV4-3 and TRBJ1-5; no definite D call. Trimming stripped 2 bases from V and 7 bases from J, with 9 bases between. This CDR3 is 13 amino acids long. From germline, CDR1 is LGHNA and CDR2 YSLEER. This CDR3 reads CASSQLEGQPQHF. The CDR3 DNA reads TGCGCCAGCAGCCAACTGGAGGGCCAGCCCCAGCATTTT.

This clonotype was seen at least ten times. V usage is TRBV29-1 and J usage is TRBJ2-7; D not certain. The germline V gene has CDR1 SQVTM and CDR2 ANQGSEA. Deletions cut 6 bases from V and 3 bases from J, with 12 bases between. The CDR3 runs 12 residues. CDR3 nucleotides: TGCAGCGTCCTGGGCCTTAGCTACGAGCAGTACTTC. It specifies CSVLGLSYEQYF.

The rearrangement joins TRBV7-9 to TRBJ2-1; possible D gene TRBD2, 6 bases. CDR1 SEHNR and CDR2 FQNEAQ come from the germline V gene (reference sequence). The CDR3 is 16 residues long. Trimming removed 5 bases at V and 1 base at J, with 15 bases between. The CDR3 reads CASSPPSGGSYNEQFF. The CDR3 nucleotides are TGTGCCAGCAGCCCACCCTCCGGGGGTTCCTACAATGAGCAGTTCTTC.

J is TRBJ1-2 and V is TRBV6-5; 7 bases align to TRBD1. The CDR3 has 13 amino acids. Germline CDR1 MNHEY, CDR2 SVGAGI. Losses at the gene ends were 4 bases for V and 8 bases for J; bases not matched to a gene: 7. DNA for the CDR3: TGTGCCAGCAGTTTCGACAGGGTTTCGGGCTACACCTTC. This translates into CASSFDRVSGYTF.

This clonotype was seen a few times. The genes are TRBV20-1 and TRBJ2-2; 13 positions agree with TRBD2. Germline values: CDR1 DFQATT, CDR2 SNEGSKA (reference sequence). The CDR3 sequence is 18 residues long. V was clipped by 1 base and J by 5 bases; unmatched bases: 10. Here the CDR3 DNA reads TGCAGTGCTAGAGTGCCACGACTAGCGGGAGGTGGTACCGGGGAGCTGTTTTTT. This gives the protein CSARVPRLAGGGTGELFF.

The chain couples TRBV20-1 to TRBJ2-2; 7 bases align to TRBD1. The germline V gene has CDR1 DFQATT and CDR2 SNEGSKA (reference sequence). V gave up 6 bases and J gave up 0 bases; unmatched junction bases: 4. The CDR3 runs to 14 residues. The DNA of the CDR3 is TGCAGTGCACGGACAGGAGCGAACACCGGGGAGCTGTTTTTT. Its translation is CSARTGANTGELFF.

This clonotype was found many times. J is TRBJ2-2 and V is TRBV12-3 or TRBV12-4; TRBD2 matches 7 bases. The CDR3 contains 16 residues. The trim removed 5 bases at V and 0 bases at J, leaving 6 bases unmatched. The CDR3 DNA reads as TGTGCCAGCAGTCCCATTAGCGGGTCGAACACCGGGGAGCTGTTTTTT. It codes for CASSPISGSNTGELFF.

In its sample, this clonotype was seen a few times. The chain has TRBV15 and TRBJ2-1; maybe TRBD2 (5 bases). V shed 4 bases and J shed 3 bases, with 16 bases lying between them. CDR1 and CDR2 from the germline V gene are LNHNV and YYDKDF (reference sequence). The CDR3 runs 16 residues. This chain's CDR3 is CATSKESSMSYNEQFF. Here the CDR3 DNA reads TGTGCCACCAGCAAAGAGTCTAGCATGAGCTACAATGAGCAGTTCTTC.

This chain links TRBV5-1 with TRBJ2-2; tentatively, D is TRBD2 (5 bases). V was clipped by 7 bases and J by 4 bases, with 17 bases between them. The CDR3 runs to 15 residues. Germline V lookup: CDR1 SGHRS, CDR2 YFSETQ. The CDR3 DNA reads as TGCGCCAGCGACGAAGAGGGCAGACCCACCGGGGAGCTGTTTTTT. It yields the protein CASDEEGRPTGELFF. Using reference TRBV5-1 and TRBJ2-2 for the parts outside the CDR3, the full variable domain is KAGVTQTPRYLIKTRGQQVTLSCSPISGHRSVSWYQQTPGQGLQFLFEYFSETQRNKGNFPGRFSGRQFSNSRSEMNVSTLELGDSALYLCASDEEGRPTGELFFGEGSRLTVL.

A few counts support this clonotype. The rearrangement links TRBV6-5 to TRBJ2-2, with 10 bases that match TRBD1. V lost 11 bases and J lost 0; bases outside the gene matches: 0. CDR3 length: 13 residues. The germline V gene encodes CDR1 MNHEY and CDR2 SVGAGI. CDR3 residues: CAGQGANTGELFF. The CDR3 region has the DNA TGTGCCGGACAGGGGGCGAACACCGGGGAGCTGTTTTTT.

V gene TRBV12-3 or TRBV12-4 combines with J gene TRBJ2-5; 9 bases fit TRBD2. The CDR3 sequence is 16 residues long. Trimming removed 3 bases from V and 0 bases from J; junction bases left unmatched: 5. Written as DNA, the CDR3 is TGTGCCAGCAGTTTTATAGCGGGAGTTTACCAAGAGACCCAGTACTTC. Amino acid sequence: CASSFIAGVYQETQYF.

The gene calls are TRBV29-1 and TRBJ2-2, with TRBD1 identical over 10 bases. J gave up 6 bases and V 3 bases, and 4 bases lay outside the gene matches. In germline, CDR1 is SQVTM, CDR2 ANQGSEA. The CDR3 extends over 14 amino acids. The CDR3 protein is CSVDQGQGSGELFF. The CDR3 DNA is TGCAGCGTTGATCAGGGACAGGGGTCCGGGGAGCTGTTTTTT.

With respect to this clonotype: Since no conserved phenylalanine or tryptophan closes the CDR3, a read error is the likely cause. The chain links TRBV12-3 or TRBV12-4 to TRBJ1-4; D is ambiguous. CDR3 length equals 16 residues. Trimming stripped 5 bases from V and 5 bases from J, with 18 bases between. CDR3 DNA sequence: TGTGCCAGCAGTGGATCCGCAGACGCGGACAATGAAAAACTGTTTTCT. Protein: CASSGSADADNEKLFS.

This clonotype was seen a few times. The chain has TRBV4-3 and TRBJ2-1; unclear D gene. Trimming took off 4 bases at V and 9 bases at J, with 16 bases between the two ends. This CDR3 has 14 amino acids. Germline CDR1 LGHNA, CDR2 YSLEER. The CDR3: CASSPGSQVGEQFF. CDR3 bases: TGCGCCAGCAGCCCCGGGTCCCAGGTCGGTGAGCAGTTCTTC.

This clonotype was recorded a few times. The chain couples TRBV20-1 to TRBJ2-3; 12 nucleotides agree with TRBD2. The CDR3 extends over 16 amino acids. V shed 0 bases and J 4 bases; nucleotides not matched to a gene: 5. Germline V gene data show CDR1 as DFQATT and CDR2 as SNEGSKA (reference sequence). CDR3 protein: CSARDVLAGGPDTQYF. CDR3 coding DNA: TGCAGTGCTAGAGATGTACTAGCGGGAGGACCAGATACGCAGTATTTT.

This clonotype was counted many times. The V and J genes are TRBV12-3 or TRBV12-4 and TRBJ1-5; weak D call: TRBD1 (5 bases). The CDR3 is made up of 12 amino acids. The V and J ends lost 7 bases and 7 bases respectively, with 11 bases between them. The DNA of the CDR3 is TGTGCCAGCACCTCGGGGGTGCAGCCCCAGCATTTT. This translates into CASTSGVQPQHF.

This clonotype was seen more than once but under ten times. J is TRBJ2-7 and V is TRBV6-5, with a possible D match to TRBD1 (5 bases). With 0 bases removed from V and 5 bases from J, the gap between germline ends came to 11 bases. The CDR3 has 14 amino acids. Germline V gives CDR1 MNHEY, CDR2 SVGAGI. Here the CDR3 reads CASSYSDTSNEQYF. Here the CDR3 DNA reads TGTGCCAGCAGTTACTCGGACACTTCGAACGAGCAGTACTTC.

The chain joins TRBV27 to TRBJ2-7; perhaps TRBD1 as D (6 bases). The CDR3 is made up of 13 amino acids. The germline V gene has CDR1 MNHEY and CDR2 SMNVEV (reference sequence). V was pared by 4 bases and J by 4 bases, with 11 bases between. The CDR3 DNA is TGTGCCAGCAGTTCCTTCACAGGGTACGAGCAGTACTTC. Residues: CASSSFTGYEQYF.

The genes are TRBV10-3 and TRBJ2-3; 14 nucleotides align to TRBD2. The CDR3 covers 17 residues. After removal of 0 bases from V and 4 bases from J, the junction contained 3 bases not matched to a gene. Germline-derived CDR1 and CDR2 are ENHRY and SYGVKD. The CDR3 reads CAISESTSGRGADTQYF. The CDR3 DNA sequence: TGTGCCATCAGTGAGTCGACTAGCGGGAGGGGTGCAGATACGCAGTATTTT.

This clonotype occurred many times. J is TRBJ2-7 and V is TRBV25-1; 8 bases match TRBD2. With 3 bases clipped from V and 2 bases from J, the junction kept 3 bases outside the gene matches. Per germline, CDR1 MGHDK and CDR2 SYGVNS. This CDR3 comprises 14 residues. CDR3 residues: CASSDGRGAYEQYF. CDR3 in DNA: TGTGCCAGCAGTGATGGGCGGGGGGCCTACGAGCAGTACTTC.

The CDR3 sequence: CASSTPGPYSYEQYF. The CDR3 nucleotides are TGTGCCAGCAGTACCCCCGGGCCGTACTCCTACGAGCAGTACTTC. The J gene is TRBJ2-7, the V gene TRBV27; D uncertain. The germline CDR1 and CDR2 sequences are MNHEY and SMNVEV (reference sequence). V lost 5 bases, J lost 0 bases, and 14 bases lay in between. The CDR3 is 15 amino acids.

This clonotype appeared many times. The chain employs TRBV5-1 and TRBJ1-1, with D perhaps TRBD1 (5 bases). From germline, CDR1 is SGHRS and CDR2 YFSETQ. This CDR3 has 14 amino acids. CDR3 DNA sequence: TGCGCGAGTAACCAGCCAGGGCGGAACACTGAAGCTTTCTTT. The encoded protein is CASNQPGRNTEAFF.

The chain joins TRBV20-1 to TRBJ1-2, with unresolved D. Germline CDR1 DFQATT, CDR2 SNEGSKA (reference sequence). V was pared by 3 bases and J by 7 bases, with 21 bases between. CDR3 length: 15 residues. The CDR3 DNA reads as TGCAGTGCTAGGAAGGATTTCCGTTCTGGCGGTGGCTACACCTTC. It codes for CSARKDFRSGGGYTF.